This TCR beta chain was obtained from a study of blood T cells in healthy people across ages (dated by TCRdb to the mid-2010s). Regarding the research as a whole: In model experiments, roughly one uniquely barcoded TCR beta cDNA molecule per two T cells was captured by template switching. Using deep sequencing normalized with unique cDNA molecular identifiers, the study measured how TCR beta repertoire diversity changes with age. The donors were split into four age groups: young (average 16 years), middle-aged (39), aged (approximately 60) and long-lived (roughly 88). To avoid experimental bias, donors of different ages were distributed randomly across sequencing lanes. For two donors (one aged 18 to 30 and one aged 80 or older), the study analyzed two additional independent replicas of 1 million unique cDNA reads from the same blood draw. Points the paper makes about the study in general: Because donor CMV infection status was unknown, age-related changes in expanded clonotypes were potentially confounded. Conclusive comparison of naive and antigen-experienced compartments was prevented by the profiling of bulk unsorted PBMCs. A strong correlation was found between observed TCR beta diversity and the percentage of naive T cells measured by flow cytometry. Estimates of total diversity based on one million sequenced T cells were considered lower bounds and underestimates. As age increased, observed TCR beta diversity per million T cells dropped in a roughly linear way, and a significant reduction was already evident by age around 41. The long-lived group showed more naive CD4+ T cells, fewer expanded clones and increased TCR diversity than the aged group, suggesting age selection.

The 40 or so donors, aged about 6 to 95 years, were systemically healthy Caucasian individuals from Russia. Each donor gave 9 to 10 milliliters of peripheral blood, collected into EDTA-treated Vacutainer tubes. Ficoll-Paque density-gradient centrifugation was used to isolate PBMCs, with at least 6.5 million per sample. Trizol reagent was used to extract total RNA from PBMCs, with at least 6 micrograms per sample. For every donor, an aliquot of PBMCs went through flow cytometry to measure the percentages of naive CD45RAhigh/CD27high T cells. Comment on this clonotype: Its antigen is unknown. Qualities for individual bases were not recorded, and no much larger clone is one base off.

CDR1 and CDR2 are read off the germline V gene as MNHNS and SASEGT. The V end loses 8 bases and the J end loses 5 bases, and a stretch of 12 bases separates them. The CDR3, from cysteine to phenylalanine, totals 12 residues. The read is trimmed to its CDR3 DNA, 36 bases read in frame from base 1. Libraries were built with 5' RACE. Data came from an Illumina HiSeq 2500. A second PCR of roughly 7 to 11 cycles was performed with a sample-barcoded 5' primer and a J-beta primer mix. A template-switch 5' adaptor carrying 12 random nucleotides introduced a unique molecular identifier onto each TCR beta cDNA molecule. At least 2.5 million CDR3-containing paired-end reads were obtained from each sample. First-strand cDNA synthesis was performed from all RNA using the Mint cDNA synthesis kit, with priming by a TRBC-specific oligonucleotide. All cDNA was treated with uracil-DNA glycosylase and then went through a first 18-cycle PCR with the universal primers M1SS and BC2_uni_R. The original pipeline was this. Each sample was normalized by randomly selecting 1 million high-quality reads, each carrying a distinct molecular identifier. Reads sharing molecular identifiers were discarded rather than binned into consensus sequences. MiTCR, run with a Q25 quality threshold and the strictest error-elimination algorithm, handled CDR3 identification, clonotype clustering and error correction. A nonparametric unseen species model with Euler transformation was used to estimate a lower bound on total TCR beta diversity. TCRdb ran its own pipeline on the public reads, namely fastp trimming at Q25 and MiXCR clone calling, and kept in-frame beta chains. Identical CDR3 proteins give one entry, which carries the most common genes and DNA. Clone size and V and J calls follow TCRdb, not the original study. The sample has nearly 1 million distinct CDR3 sequences on record, roughly 50% of them singletons. The top ten hold 20% to 25% of the sample.

The sequencing input was blood. The sequence joins TRBV6-1 to TRBJ1-2; TRBD1 is a possible D gene, resting on 5 matching bases. The sequence came from a woman in her fifties or sixties in good health. CDR3 sequence: CASQTVTYGYTF. Read as DNA, the sequence is TGTGCCAGCCAGACAGTCACTTATGGCTACACCTTC.